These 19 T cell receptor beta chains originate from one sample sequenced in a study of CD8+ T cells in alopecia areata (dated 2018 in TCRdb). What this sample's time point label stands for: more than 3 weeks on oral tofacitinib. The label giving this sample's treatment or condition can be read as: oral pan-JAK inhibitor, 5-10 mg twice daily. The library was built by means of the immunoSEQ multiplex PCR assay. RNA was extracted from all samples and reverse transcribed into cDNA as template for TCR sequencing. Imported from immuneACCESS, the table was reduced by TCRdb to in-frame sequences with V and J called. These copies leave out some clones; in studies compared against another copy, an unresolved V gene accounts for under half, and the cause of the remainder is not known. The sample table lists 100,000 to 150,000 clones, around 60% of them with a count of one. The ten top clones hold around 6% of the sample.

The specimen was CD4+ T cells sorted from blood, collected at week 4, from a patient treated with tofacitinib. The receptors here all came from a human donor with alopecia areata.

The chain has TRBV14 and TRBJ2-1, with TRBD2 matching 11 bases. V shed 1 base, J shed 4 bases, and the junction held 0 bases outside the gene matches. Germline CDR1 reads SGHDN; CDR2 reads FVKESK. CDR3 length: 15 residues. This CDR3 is CASSQVAGGYNEQFF. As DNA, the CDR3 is TGTGCCAGCAGCCAAGTAGCGGGAGGGTACAATGAGCAGTTCTTC.

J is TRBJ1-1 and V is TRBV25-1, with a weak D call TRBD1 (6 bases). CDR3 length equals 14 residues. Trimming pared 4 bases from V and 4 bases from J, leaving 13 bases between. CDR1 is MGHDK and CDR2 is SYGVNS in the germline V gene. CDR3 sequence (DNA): TGTGCCAGCAGTGTACAGGGTGGAGGCACTGAAGCTTTCTTT. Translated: CASSVQGGGTEAFF.

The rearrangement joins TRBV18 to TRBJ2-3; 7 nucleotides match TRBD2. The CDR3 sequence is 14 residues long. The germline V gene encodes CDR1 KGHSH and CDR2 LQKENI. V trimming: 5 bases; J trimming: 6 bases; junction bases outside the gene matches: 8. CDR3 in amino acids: CASSFGSGTDTQYF. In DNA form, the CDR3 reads TGTGCCAGCTCATTCGGGAGCGGGACCGATACGCAGTATTTT.

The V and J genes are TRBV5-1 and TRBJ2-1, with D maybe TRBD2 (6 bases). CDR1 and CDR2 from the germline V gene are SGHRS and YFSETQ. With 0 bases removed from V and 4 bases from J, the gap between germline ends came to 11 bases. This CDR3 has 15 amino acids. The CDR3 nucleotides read TGCGCCAGCAGCTTGGTGGTTGGGACTTACAATGAGCAGTTCTTC. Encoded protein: CASSLVVGTYNEQFF.

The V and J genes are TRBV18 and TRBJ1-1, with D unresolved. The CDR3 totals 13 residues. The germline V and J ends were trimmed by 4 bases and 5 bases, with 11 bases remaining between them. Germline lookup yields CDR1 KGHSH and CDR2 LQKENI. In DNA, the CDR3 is TGTGCCAGCTCACTCTCAAGGGAGACTGAAGCTTTCTTT. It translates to CASSLSRETEAFF. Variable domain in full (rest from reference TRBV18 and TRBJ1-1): NAGVMQNPRHLVRRRGQEARLRCSPMKGHSHVYWYRQLPEEGLKFMVYLQKENIIDESGMPKERFSAEFPKEGPSILRIQQVVRGDSAAYFCASSLSRETEAFFGQGTRLTVV.

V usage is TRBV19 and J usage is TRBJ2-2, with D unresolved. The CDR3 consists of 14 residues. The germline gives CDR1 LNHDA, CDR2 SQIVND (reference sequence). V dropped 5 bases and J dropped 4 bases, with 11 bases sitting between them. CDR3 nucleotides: TGTGCCAGTAGTGCCACATCAGGCACCGGGGAGCTGTTTTTT. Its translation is CASSATSGTGELFF.

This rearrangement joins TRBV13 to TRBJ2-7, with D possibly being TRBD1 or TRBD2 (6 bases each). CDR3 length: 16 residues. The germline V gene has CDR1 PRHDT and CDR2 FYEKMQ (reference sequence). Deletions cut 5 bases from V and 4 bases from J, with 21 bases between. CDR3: CASSKNLRGTQYEQYF. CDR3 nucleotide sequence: TGTGCCAGCAGCAAAAATTTACGCGGGACACAGTACGAGCAGTACTTC.

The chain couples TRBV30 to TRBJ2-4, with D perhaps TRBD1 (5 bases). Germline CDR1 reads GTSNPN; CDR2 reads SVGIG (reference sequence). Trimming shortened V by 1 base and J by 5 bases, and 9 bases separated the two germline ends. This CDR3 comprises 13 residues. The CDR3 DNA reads TGTGCCTGGAGTGGAGACAGACAAAACATTCAGTACTTC. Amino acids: CAWSGDRQNIQYF.

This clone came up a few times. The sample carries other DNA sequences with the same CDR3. The CDR3 DNA reads TGCGCCAGCAGCTTGGATTCGGGAAGCAATCAGCCCCAGCATTTT. Its protein product is CASSLDSGSNQPQHF. This chain connects TRBV5-1 to TRBJ1-5, with unresolved D. This CDR3 spans 15 amino acids. The germline CDR1 and CDR2 sequences are SGHRS and YFSETQ. Trimming cost V 0 bases and J 1 base, with 8 bases left between them. Variable domain in full (rest from reference TRBV5-1 and TRBJ1-5): KAGVTQTPRYLIKTRGQQVTLSCSPISGHRSVSWYQQTPGQGLQFLFEYFSETQRNKGNFPGRFSGRQFSNSRSEMNVSTLELGDSALYLCASSLDSGSNQPQHFGDGTRLSIL.

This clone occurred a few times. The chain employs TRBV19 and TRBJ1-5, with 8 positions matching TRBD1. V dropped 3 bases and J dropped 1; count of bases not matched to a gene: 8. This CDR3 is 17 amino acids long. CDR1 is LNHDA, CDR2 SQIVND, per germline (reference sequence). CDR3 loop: CASSIWTGMGSNQPQHF. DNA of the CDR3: TGTGCCAGTAGTATTTGGACAGGGATGGGAAGCAATCAGCCCCAGCATTTT.

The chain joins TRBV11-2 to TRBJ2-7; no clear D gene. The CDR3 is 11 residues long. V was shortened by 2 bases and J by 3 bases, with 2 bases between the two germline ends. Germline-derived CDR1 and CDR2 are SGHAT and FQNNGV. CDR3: CASSLNYEQYF. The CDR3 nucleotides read TGTGCCAGCAGCTTAAACTACGAGCAGTACTTC.

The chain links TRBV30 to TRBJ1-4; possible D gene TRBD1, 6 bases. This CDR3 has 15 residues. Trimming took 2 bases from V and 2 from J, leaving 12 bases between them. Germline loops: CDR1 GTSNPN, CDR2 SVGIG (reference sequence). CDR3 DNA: TGTGCCTGGAGTTTCACAGGGACTACTAATGAAAAACTGTTTTTT. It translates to CAWSFTGTTNEKLFF.

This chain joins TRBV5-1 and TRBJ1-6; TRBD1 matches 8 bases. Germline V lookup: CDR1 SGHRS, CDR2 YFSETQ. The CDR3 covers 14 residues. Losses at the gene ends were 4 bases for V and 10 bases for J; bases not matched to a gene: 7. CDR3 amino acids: CASSGGQANSPLHF. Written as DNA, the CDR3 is TGCGCCAGCAGCGGGGGACAGGCTAACTCACCCCTCCACTTT. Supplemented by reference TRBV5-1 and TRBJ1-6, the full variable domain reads KAGVTQTPRYLIKTRGQQVTLSCSPISGHRSVSWYQQTPGQGLQFLFEYFSETQRNKGNFPGRFSGRQFSNSRSEMNVSTLELGDSALYLCASSGGQANSPLHFGNGTRLTVT.

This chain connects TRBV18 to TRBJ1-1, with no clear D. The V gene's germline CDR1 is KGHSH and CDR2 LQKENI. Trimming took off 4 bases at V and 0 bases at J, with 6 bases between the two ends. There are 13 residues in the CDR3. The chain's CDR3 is CASSQTVNTEAFF. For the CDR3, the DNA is TGTGCCAGCTCACAAACAGTGAACACTGAAGCTTTCTTT.

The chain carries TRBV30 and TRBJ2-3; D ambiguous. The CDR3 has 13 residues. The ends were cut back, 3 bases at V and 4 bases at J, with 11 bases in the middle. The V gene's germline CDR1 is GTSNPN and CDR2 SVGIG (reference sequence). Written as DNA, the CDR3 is TGTGCCTGGAGCCGGTCGGTCGCAGATACGCAGTATTTT. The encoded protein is CAWSRSVADTQYF.

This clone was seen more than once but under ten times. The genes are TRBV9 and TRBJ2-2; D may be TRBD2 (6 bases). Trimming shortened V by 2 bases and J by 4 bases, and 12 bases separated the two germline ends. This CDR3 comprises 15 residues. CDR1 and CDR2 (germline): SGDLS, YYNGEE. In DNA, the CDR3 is TGTGCCAGCAGCGTTGAAATAGCGGTCACCGGGGAGCTGTTTTTT. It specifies CASSVEIAVTGELFF.

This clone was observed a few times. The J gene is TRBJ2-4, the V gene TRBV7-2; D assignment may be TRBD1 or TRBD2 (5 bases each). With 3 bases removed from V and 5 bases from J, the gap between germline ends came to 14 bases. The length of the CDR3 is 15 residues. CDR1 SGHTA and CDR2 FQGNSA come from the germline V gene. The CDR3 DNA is TGTGCCAGCAGCTTCTCCCGGGACGGCCAAAACATTCAGTACTTC. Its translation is CASSFSRDGQNIQYF.

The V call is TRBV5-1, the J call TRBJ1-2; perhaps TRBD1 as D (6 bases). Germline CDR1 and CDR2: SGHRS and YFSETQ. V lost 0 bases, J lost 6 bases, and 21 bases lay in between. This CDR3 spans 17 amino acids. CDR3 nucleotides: TGCGCCAGCAGCTTGGGACTCCTCAGGGGAGGTCCGGATGGCTACACCTTC. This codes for CASSLGLLRGGPDGYTF.

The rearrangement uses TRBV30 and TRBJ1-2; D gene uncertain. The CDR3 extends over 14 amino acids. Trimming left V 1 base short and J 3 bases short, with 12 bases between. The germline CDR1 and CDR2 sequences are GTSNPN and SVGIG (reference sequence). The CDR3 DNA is TGTGCCTGGAGTGGAAAGTCAGACCACTATGGCTACACCTTC. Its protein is CAWSGKSDHYGYTF.